This T cell receptor (beta chain) originates from a study of T-cell memory formation after mild COVID-19. On the study more broadly: Largely, TCR clusters stayed within a single donor.

Employing constant-segment primers, 5'RACE generated TCR alpha and TCR beta cDNA libraries bearing sample barcodes and UMIs. TCRdb independently ran MiXCR on the 5' RACE reads; one entry per CDR3 protein. The sample lists just under 350,000 distinct CDR3 sequences; over 10% were seen once. Study observations and caveats: Clones that contracted clustered mainly in CM and EM if CD4+ and in EMRA if CD8+.

As for this clonotype: As yet, its antigen is unknown.

The germline gives CDR1 KGHDR, CDR2 SFDVKD. The CDR3 extends over 13 amino acids. Trimming stripped 5 bases from V and 5 bases from J, with 11 bases between. Sequenced input: PBMCs or a T cell subset sorted from them (not recorded which). The source is a man aged 18 to 29 who had mild COVID-19 (a few samples of this study predate the infection). Cell type and time point are not known. This sequence joins TRBV24-1 and TRBJ2-5; D gene ambiguous. In DNA, the CDR3 is TGTGCCACCAGTGGAGAGGTAGTCGAGACCCAGTACTTC. As protein: CATSGEVVETQYF.